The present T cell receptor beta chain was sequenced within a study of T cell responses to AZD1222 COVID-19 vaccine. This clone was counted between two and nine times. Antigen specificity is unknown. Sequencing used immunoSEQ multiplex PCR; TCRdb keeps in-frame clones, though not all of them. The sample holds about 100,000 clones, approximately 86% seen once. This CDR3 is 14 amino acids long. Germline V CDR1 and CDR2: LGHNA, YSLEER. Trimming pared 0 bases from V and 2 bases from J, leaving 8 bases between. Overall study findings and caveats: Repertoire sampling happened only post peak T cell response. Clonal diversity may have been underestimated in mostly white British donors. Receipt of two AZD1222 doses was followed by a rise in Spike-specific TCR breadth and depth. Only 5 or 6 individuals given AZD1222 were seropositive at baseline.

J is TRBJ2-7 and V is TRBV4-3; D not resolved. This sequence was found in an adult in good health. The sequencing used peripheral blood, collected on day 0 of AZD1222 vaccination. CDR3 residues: CASSQEAQTYEQYF. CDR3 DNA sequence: TGCGCCAGCAGCCAAGAGGCACAGACCTACGAGCAGTACTTC.